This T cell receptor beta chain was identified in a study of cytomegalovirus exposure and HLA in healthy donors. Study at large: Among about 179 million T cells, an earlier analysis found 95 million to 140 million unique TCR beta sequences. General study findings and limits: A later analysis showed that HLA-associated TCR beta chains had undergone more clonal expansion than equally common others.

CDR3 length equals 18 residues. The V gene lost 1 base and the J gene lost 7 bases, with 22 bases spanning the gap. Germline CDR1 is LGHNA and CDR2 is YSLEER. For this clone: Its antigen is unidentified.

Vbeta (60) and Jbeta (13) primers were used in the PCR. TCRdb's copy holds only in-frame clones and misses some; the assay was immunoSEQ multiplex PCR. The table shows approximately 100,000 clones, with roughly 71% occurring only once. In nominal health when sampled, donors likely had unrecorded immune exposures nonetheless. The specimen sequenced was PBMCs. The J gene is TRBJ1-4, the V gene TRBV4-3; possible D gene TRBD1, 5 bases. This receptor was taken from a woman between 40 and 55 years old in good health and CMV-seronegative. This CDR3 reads CASSQVIRAAIGGEKLFF. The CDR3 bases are TGCGCCAGCAGCCAAGTCATCCGGGCCGCCATCGGGGGTGAAAAACTGTTTTTT.